Following are 28 T cell receptor beta chains from one sample sequenced in a study of a mutant IDH1 vaccine in newly diagnosed glioma. Assay: immunoSEQ multiplex PCR; the TCRdb copy retains only in-frame clones and omits some. This sample has about 28,000 clones, with roughly 80% found just once. Time point meaning: week 23, last vaccination. Vaccination used 300 ug of mutant IDH1 20-mer peptide per dose, with topical imiquimod. Their antigens are not known. The specimen comprised PBMCs, sampled from a glioma patient whose treatment included an IDH1 peptide vaccine. The receptor source for this set is a woman in her twenties or thirties with glioma.

This chain connects TRBV6-5 to TRBJ1-2; D possibly corresponds to TRBD1 (5 bases). Trimming took off 5 bases at V and 4 bases at J, with 17 bases between the two ends. Germline V CDR1 and CDR2: MNHEY, SVGAGI. The length of the CDR3 is 15 residues. DNA of the CDR3: TGTGCCAGCAGTCCCTCGACAGTCTGGGGCTATGGCTACACCTTC. Amino acids: CASSPSTVWGYGYTF.

The chain uses TRBV19 and TRBJ1-5, with TRBD1 identical over 11 bases. This CDR3 is 15 amino acids long. The germline gives CDR1 LNHDA, CDR2 SQIVND (reference sequence). V shed 7 bases, J shed 7 bases, and the junction held 9 bases outside the gene matches. The CDR3 coding sequence is TGTGCCAGTATGGTTGGACAGGGGGCACGGCAGCCCCAGCATTTT. Encoded protein: CASMVGQGARQPQHF.

V gene TRBV10-3 combines with J gene TRBJ1-2; tentatively, D is TRBD1 (6 bases). This CDR3 spans 16 amino acids. Trimming took 0 bases from V and 0 from J, leaving 11 bases between them. Germline CDR1 is ENHRY and CDR2 is SYGVKD. The CDR3 region is CAISESREGANYGYTF. The CDR3 DNA sequence: TGTGCCATCAGTGAGTCGAGGGAGGGGGCTAACTATGGCTACACCTTC.

CDR3 loop: CASSQDPGAGGYEQYF. The CDR3 region has the DNA TGTGCCAGCAGCCAAGATCCCGGGGCGGGGGGGTACGAGCAGTACTTC. The V call is TRBV4-2, the J call TRBJ2-7; 9 bases map to TRBD2. The junction had 7 bases not matched to a gene; V was cut back by 0 bases and J by 4 bases. CDR1 and CDR2 from the germline V gene are LGHNA and YNFKEQ. This CDR3 is built from 16 residues.

The rearrangement uses TRBV27 and TRBJ2-7; D gene unclear. The CDR3 runs 14 residues. Germline V gene lookup returns CDR1 MNHEY and CDR2 SMNVEV (reference sequence). Between the trimmed V and J ends, which lost 10 bases and 5 bases, there was a span of 21 bases. The CDR3 loop is CATSSNLGSHEQYF. The DNA for the CDR3 is TGTGCCACCTCCTCCAACCTCGGGTCCCACGAGCAGTACTTC.

V is TRBV28 and J is TRBJ1-2; D might be TRBD1 (6 bases). The germline V gene has CDR1 MDHEN and CDR2 SYDVKM. The V end was cut by 2 bases, the J end by 5 bases, with 9 bases between. The CDR3 is 13 residues long. The CDR3 bases are TGTGCCAGCAGTTTAACAGGGAAGTATGGCTACACCTTC. This translates into CASSLTGKYGYTF.

The chain employs TRBV4-1 and TRBJ1-4; weak D call: TRBD1 (6 bases). This CDR3 comprises 18 residues. Germline CDR1 reads MGHRA; CDR2 reads YSYEKL. V shed 1 base and J shed 5 bases, with 20 bases lying between them. The chain's CDR3 is CASSQGPGGGRTNEKLFF. The CDR3 region has the DNA TGCGCCAGCAGCCAAGGCCCAGGCGGGGGGCGGACAAATGAAAAACTGTTTTTT.

The chain is built from TRBV7-8 and TRBJ1-2; D unclear. Germline V gene sequence: CDR1 SGHVS, CDR2 FQNEAQ. Trimming cost V 5 bases and J 5 bases, with 6 bases left between them. CDR3 length: 11 residues. The CDR3 region has the DNA TGTGCCAGCAGCCATTCTTATGGCTACACCTTC. The encoded protein is CASSHSYGYTF.

This clone is a singleton in its sample. The chain links TRBV5-1 to TRBJ2-3; 7 positions match TRBD1. Germline V CDR1 and CDR2: SGHRS, YFSETQ. J was trimmed by 0 bases and V by 0 bases; bases with no gene match: 7. The length of the CDR3 is 17 residues. DNA of the CDR3: TGCGCCAGCAGCTTGGCTCCGGGACAGAGAAGCACAGATACGCAGTATTTT. As protein: CASSLAPGQRSTDTQYF.

V usage is TRBV5-6 and J usage is TRBJ1-5; 7 bases are shared with TRBD1. The CDR3 is made up of 14 amino acids. V gave up 0 bases and J gave up 8 bases; unmatched junction bases: 5. CDR1 is SGHDT and CDR2 is YYEEEE in the germline V gene. CDR3 sequence: CASSLGGGQEPQHF. The CDR3 bases are TGTGCCAGCAGCTTGGGAGGGGGCCAGGAGCCCCAGCATTTT.

CDR3 coding DNA: TGTGCCAGCAGCCTAGGGACTAGCGGTCAAGAGACCCAGTACTTC. Translated, it gives CASSLGTSGQETQYF. V usage is TRBV9 and J usage is TRBJ2-5; 11 bases agree with TRBD2. Germline V gene sequence: CDR1 SGDLS, CDR2 YYNGEE. V lost 4 bases and J lost 2; bases outside the gene matches: 4. This CDR3 is 15 amino acids long.

This sequence joins TRBV2 and TRBJ1-5; D gene ambiguous. This CDR3 has 15 amino acids. V was trimmed by 2 bases and J by 6 bases, leaving 14 bases between them. Germline CDR1 is SNHLY and CDR2 is FYNNEI. The DNA for the CDR3 is TGTGCCAGCAGTGAAACGGGATTGGCAGCTCAGCCCCAGCATTTT. It translates to CASSETGLAAQPQHF. The full variable domain, in which reference TRBV2 and TRBJ1-5 provide the parts outside the CDR3, is EPEVTQTPSHQVTQMGQEVILRCVPISNHLYFYWYRQILGQKVEFLVSFYNNEISEKSEIFDDQFSVERPDGSNFTLKIRSTKLEDSAMYFCASSETGLAAQPQHFGDGTRLSIL.

The chain recombines TRBV9 with TRBJ1-2; no clear D. CDR3 size: 11 residues. The germline V and J ends were trimmed by 3 bases and 8 bases, with 8 bases remaining between them. Germline V lookup: CDR1 SGDLS, CDR2 YYNGEE. The CDR3 protein is CASSAPYGYTF. CDR3 bases: TGTGCCAGCAGCGCCCCCTACGGCTACACCTTC.

J is TRBJ1-4 and V is TRBV6-5, with D unresolved. The CDR3 runs to 14 residues. Germline CDR1 MNHEY, CDR2 SVGAGI. Trimming removed 5 bases at V and 0 bases at J, with 7 bases between. CDR3 region: CASSQEATNEKLFF. In DNA form, the CDR3 reads TGTGCCAGCAGTCAAGAGGCAACTAATGAAAAACTGTTTTTT.

The chain joins TRBV18 to TRBJ2-5; no firm D call. CDR1 and CDR2 (germline): KGHSH, LQKENI. Between the trimmed V and J ends, which lost 6 bases and 5 bases, there was a span of 16 bases. The CDR3 runs to 14 residues. CDR3 protein: CASSLRLGEETQYF. The CDR3 bases are TGTGCCAGCTCTCTCAGACTGGGCGAGGAGACCCAGTACTTC.

The V gene is TRBV10-3, the J gene TRBJ1-1; no clear D gene. CDR3 length equals 15 residues. V was cut by 6 bases and J by 0 bases, with 14 bases left in between. The V gene's germline CDR1 is ENHRY and CDR2 SYGVKD. CDR3 in DNA: TGTGCCATCAGGGACGTTCGCCCCCTGAACACTGAAGCTTTCTTT. It specifies CAIRDVRPLNTEAFF.

The rearrangement uses TRBV6-5 and TRBJ1-4, with D unresolved. Germline V gene lookup returns CDR1 MNHEY and CDR2 SVGAGI. V dropped 6 bases and J dropped 8 bases, with 19 bases sitting between them. There are 15 residues in the CDR3. The CDR3 is CASRNRHPSGEKLFF. For the CDR3, the DNA is TGTGCCAGCAGAAACAGACATCCCTCGGGGGAAAAACTGTTTTTT.

The chain couples TRBV4-2 to TRBJ1-4; TRBD1 agrees at 12 bases. V lost 6 bases and J lost 7; bases outside the gene matches: 3. The CDR3 sequence is 14 residues long. CDR1 and CDR2 (germline): LGHNA, YNFKEQ. CDR3 coding DNA: TGTGCCAGCAGTCGGGACAGGGGGCGTGAAAAACTGTTTTTT. It codes for CASSRDRGREKLFF.

The chain has TRBV9 and TRBJ1-2; 7 bases map to TRBD1. V lost 3 bases to trimming and J lost 3 bases; unmatched junction nucleotides: 8. This CDR3 is 15 amino acids long. CDR1 is SGDLS and CDR2 is YYNGEE in the germline V gene. The DNA for the CDR3 is TGTGCCAGCAGCGAAACAGGGGCCGGGGACTATGGCTACACCTTC. Translation: CASSETGAGDYGYTF.

This clone is labeled as medium-sized. The chain has TRBV13 and TRBJ2-3; D might be TRBD1 (6 bases). V lost 4 bases, J lost 2 bases, and 16 bases lay in between. This CDR3 has 16 residues. Per the germline V gene, CDR1 is PRHDT and CDR2 is FYEKMQ (reference sequence). CDR3 loop: CASSWNGGSVTDTQYF. CDR3 bases: TGTGCCAGCAGCTGGAATGGGGGCAGTGTCACAGATACGCAGTATTTT.

This chain connects TRBV6-6 to TRBJ2-7; 7 nucleotides match TRBD1. This CDR3 is built from 13 residues. The junction had 3 bases not matched to a gene; V was cut back by 5 bases and J by 2 bases. Germline V CDR1 and CDR2: MNHNY, SVGAGI (reference sequence). The chain's CDR3 is CASSPDRTYEQYF. Here the CDR3 DNA reads TGTGCCAGCAGTCCGGACAGGACCTACGAGCAGTACTTC.

This chain uses TRBV11-2 with TRBJ2-2; no firm D call. CDR3 size: 15 residues. Germline values: CDR1 SGHAT, CDR2 FQNNGV. Trimming removed 6 bases from V and 0 bases from J, with 11 bases in between. The CDR3 sequence is CASSRARPNTGELFF. The CDR3 DNA follows: TGTGCCAGCAGTAGAGCCAGACCGAACACCGGGGAGCTGTTTTTT. The variable domain in full, with the rest retrieved from reference TRBV11-2 and TRBJ2-2, is EAGVAQSPRYKIIEKRQSVAFWCNPISGHATLYWYQQILGQGPKLLIQFQNNGVVDDSQLPKDRFSAERLKGVDSTLKIQPAKLEDSAVYLCASSRARPNTGELFFGEGSRLTVL.

J is TRBJ1-3 and V is TRBV19; D is unresolved. Trimming stripped 5 bases from V and 3 bases from J, with 14 bases between. Germline V CDR1 and CDR2: LNHDA, SQIVND (reference sequence). The CDR3 totals 15 residues. This CDR3 is CASSPQIGSGNTIYF. The CDR3 DNA is TGTGCCAGTAGTCCACAGATTGGAAGTGGAAACACCATATATTTT.

Details on this clone: This specimen includes other DNA sequences encoding the same CDR3. CDR3 sequence (DNA): TGTGCCAGCAGCTTGGTGGCTAGCGCAGATACGCAGTATTTT. Translation: CASSLVASADTQYF. The chain joins TRBV5-6 to TRBJ2-3; D is perhaps TRBD2 (6 bases). Germline V gives CDR1 SGHDT, CDR2 YYEEEE. The CDR3 contains 14 residues. Trimming removed 0 bases at V and 4 bases at J, with 9 bases between.

The chain links TRBV4-1 to TRBJ2-1; a weak D match, TRBD2 (6 bases). The CDR3 runs 15 residues. Germline V CDR1 and CDR2: MGHRA, YSYEKL. Trimming stripped 1 base from V and 7 bases from J, with 14 bases between. Here the CDR3 reads CASSQAFPGANEQFF. CDR3 nucleotide sequence: TGCGCCAGCAGCCAAGCTTTTCCGGGAGCAAATGAGCAGTTCTTC.

V usage is TRBV13 and J usage is TRBJ1-1, with D unresolved. The germline V and J ends were trimmed by 0 bases and 4 bases, with 15 bases remaining between them. The CDR3 loop spans 16 amino acids. Germline CDR1 is PRHDT and CDR2 is FYEKMQ (reference sequence). The DNA for the CDR3 is TGTGCCAGCAGCTTAGGGGATGCGGTCGGAGGCACTGAAGCTTTCTTT. This translates into CASSLGDAVGGTEAFF.

This chain joins TRBV19 and TRBJ1-3; D gene unclear. Trimming left V 7 bases short and J 1 base short, with 11 bases between. CDR3 length: 14 amino acids. Germline CDR1 is LNHDA and CDR2 is SQIVND (reference sequence). Here the CDR3 DNA reads TGTGCCAGTAAAGAACCAACTTCTGGAAACACCATATATTTT. Protein product: CASKEPTSGNTIYF.

The V call is TRBV5-1, the J call TRBJ2-5; D gene ambiguous. The CDR3 is 14 amino acids. V was clipped by 0 bases and J by 2 bases, with 8 bases between them. Germline values: CDR1 SGHRS, CDR2 YFSETQ. CDR3 region: CASSLDSVQETQYF. The CDR3 DNA reads as TGCGCCAGCAGCTTGGATAGTGTACAAGAGACCCAGTACTTC. Looking up the rest from reference TRBV5-1 and TRBJ2-5 gives the full variable domain: KAGVTQTPRYLIKTRGQQVTLSCSPISGHRSVSWYQQTPGQGLQFLFEYFSETQRNKGNFPGRFSGRQFSNSRSEMNVSTLELGDSALYLCASSLDSVQETQYFGPGTRLLVL.